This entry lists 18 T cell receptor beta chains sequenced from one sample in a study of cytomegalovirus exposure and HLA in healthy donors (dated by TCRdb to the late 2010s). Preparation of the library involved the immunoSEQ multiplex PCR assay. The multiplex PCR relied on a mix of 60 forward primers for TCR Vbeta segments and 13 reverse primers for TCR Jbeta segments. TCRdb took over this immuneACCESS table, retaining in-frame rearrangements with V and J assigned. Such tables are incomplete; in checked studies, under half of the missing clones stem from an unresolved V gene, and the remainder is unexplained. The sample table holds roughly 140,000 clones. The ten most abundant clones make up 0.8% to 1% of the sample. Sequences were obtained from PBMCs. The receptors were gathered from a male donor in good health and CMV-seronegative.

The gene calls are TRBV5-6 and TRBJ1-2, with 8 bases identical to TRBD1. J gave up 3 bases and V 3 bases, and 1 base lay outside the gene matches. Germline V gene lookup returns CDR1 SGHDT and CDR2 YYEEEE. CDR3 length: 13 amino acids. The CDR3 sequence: CASSSDRDYGYTF. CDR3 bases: TGTGCCAGCAGCTCGGACAGGGACTATGGCTACACCTTC.

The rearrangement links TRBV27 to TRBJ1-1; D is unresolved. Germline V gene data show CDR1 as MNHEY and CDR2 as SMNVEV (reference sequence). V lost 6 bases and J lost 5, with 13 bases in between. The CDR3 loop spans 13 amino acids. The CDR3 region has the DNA TGTGCCAGCAGCTTCTCTCGTTCGACTGAAGCTTTCTTT. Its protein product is CASSFSRSTEAFF.

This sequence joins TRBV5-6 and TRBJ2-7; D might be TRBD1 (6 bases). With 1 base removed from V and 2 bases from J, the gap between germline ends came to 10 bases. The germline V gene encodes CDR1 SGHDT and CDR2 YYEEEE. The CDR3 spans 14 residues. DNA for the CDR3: TGTGCCAGCAGCTTGACAGGGACAACCTACGAGCAGTACTTC. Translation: CASSLTGTTYEQYF.

The CDR3 nucleotides are TGTGCCAGCAGCTTAGGGAGGACCATGGGCTCTGGGGCCAACGTCCTGACTTTC. This gives the protein CASSLGRTMGSGANVLTF. V is TRBV7-2 and J is TRBJ2-6; the D gene is possibly TRBD2 (5 bases). V was trimmed by 1 base and J by 0 bases, leaving 13 bases between them. The CDR3 is 18 amino acids. Germline lookup yields CDR1 SGHTA and CDR2 FQGNSA.

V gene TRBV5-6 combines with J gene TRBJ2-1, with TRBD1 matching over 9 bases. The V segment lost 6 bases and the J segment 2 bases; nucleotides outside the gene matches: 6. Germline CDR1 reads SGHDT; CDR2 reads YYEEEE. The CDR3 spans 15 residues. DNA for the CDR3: TGTGCCAGCAAAACCGGGGACAGGGCCTACAATGAGCAGTTCTTC. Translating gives CASKTGDRAYNEQFF.

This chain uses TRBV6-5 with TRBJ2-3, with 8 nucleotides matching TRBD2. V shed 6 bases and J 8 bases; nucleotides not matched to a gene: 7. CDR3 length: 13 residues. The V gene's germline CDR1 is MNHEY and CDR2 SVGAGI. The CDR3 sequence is CASSQGLAPTQYF. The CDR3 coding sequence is TGTGCCAGCAGCCAAGGACTAGCCCCTACGCAGTATTTT.

For the CDR3, the DNA is TGCAGCGTTGCCCCGGGGTGGACCGGGGAGCTGTTTTTT. Translated: CSVAPGWTGELFF. The rearrangement links TRBV29-1 to TRBJ2-2; possibly TRBD2 for D (5 bases). Germline CDR1 reads SQVTM; CDR2 reads ANQGSEA. V lost 4 bases and J lost 5, with 11 bases in between. This CDR3 comprises 13 residues.

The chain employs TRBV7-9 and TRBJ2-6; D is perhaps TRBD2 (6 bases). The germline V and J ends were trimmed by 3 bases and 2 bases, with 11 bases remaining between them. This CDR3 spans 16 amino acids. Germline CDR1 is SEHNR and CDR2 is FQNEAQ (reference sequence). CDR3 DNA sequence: TGTGCCAGCAGCTTGGGGGGAGCAGCTGGGGCCAACGTCCTGACTTTC. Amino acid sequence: CASSLGGAAGANVLTF. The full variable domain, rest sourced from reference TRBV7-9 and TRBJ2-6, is DTGVSQNPRHKITKRGQNVTFRCDPISEHNRLYWYRQTLGQGPEFLTYFQNEAQLEKSRLLSDRFSAERPKGSFSTLEIQRTEQGDSAMYLCASSLGGAAGANVLTFGAGSRLTVL.

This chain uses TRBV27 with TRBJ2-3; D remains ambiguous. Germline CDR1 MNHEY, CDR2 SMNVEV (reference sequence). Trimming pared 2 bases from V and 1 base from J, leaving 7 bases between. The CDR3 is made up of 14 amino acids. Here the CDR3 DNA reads TGTGCCAGCAGTTTAGCGGCCCGCACAGATACGCAGTATTTT. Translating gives CASSLAARTDTQYF.

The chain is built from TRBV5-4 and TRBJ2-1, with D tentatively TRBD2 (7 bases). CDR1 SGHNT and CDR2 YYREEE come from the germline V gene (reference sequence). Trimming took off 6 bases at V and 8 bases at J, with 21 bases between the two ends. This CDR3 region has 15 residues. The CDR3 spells CASTFWGGPRDEQFF. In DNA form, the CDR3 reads TGTGCCAGCACCTTTTGGGGGGGGCCTCGGGATGAGCAGTTCTTC.

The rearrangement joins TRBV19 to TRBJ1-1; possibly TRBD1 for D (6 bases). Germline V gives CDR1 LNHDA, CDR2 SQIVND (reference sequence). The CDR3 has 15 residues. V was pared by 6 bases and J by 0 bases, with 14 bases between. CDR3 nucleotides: TGTGCCAGTAGGGAAGGACAGAAGATGAACACTGAAGCTTTCTTT. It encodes CASREGQKMNTEAFF.

The CDR3, as DNA: TGCGCCAGCAGCCAAGACCTAGCGGGGGTTATTTACAATGAGCAGTTCTTC. It translates to CASSQDLAGVIYNEQFF. The gene calls are TRBV4-3 and TRBJ2-1, with 10 bases fitting TRBD2. The ends lost 0 bases at V and 4 bases at J; junction bases unmatched: 6. Germline-derived CDR1 and CDR2 are LGHNA and YSLEER. This CDR3 spans 17 amino acids.

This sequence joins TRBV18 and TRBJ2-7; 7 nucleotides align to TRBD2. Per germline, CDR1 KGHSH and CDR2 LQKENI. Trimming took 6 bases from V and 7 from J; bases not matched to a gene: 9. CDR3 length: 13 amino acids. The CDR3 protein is CASSLTGGGEQYF. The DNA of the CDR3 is TGTGCCAGCTCCCTGACGGGCGGGGGAGAGCAGTACTTC.

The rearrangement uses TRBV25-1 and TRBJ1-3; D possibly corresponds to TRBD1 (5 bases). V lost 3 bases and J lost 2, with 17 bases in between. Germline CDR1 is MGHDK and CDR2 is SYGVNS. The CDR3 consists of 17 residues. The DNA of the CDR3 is TGTGCCAGCAGTGACTCTCGGCGGGGACTCGCTGGAAACACCATATATTTT. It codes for CASSDSRRGLAGNTIYF.

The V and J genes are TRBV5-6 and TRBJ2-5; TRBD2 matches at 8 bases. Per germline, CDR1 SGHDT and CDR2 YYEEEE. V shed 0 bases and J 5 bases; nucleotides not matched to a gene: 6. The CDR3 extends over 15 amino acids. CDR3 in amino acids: CASSLGAGAWETQYF. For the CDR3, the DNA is TGTGCCAGCAGCTTGGGAGCGGGGGCCTGGGAGACCCAGTACTTC.

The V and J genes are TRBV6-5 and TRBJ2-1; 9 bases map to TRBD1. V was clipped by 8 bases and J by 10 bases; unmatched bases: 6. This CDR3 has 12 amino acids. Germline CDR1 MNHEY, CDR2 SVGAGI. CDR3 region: CASRDRVREQFF. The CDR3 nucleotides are TGTGCCAGCCGGGACAGGGTCCGCGAGCAGTTCTTC.

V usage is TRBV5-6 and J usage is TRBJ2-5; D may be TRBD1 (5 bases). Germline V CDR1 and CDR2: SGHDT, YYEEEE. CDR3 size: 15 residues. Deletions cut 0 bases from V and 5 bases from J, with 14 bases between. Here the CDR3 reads CASSLAGRVTETQYF. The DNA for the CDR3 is TGTGCCAGCAGCTTGGCTGGCAGGGTAACCGAGACCCAGTACTTC. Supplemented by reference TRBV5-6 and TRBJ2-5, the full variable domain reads DAGVTQSPTHLIKTRGQQVTLRCSPKSGHDTVSWYQQALGQGPQFIFQYYEEEERQRGNFPDRFSGHQFPNYSSELNVNALLLGDSALYLCASSLAGRVTETQYFGPGTRLLVL.

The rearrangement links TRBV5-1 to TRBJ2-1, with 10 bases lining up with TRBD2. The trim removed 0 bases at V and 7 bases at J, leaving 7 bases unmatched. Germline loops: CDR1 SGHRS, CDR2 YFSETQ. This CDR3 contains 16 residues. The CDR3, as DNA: TGCGCCAGCAGCTTGGGAGCAGCGGGAGGGGGGAATGAGCAGTTCTTC. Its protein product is CASSLGAAGGGNEQFF. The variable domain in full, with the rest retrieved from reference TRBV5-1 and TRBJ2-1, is KAGVTQTPRYLIKTRGQQVTLSCSPISGHRSVSWYQQTPGQGLQFLFEYFSETQRNKGNFPGRFSGRQFSNSRSEMNVSTLELGDSALYLCASSLGAAGGGNEQFFGPGTRLTVL.